These T cell receptor beta chains were read from a single sample in a study of PD-L1 blockade in urothelial cancer. TCRdb's copy holds only in-frame clones and misses some; the assay was immunoSEQ multiplex PCR. The repertoire holds fewer than 50,000 clones, with 90% as singletons. Here the sequenced sample was PBMCs, taken around atezolizumab (anti-PD-L1) treatment. All receptors come from a man aged 70 or older with urothelial cancer. The conserved cysteine and the conserved F or W are not part of the CDR3 here.

TRBV28	TRBJ1-5	13	ASNRDTYSNQPQH
TRBV11-2	TRBJ1-4	11	ASRRSTNEKLF
TRBV15	TRBJ2-2	15	ATSRAPFDIGTGELF
TRBV19	TRBJ2-2	14	ASSMTAGAVTGELF
TRBV10-3	TRBJ2-1	12	AISGTSANNEQF
TRBV2	TRBJ2-7	11	ASRAVSSYEQY
TRBV5-1	TRBJ2-1	14	ASSLGGSGPGNEQF
TRBV5-1	TRBJ1-3	12	ASRLDSSGNTIY
TRBV19	TRBJ2-6	16	ASKPSGISGSGANVLT
TRBV28	TRBJ1-2	14	ASSLSATGRPYGYT
TRBV6-5	TRBJ1-2	13	ASSYQAGVVYGYT
TRBV18	TRBJ2-5	12	ASSPLEGAETQY
TRBV23-1	TRBJ2-7	15	ASSQSPGQAKSYEQY
TRBV6-1	TRBJ1-1	15	ASSEASRGRVNTEAF
TRBV30	TRBJ2-1	18	AWTKGAGLLPFSSYNEQF
TRBV5-1	TRBJ1-2	12	ASNLGGKGYGYT
TRBV7-9	TRBJ2-7	11	ASSRDSSYEQY
TRBV11-3	TRBJ1-3	11	ASSRTPQDSVY
TRBV5-1	TRBJ2-1	14	ASSLSAGGLYNEQF
TRBV28	TRBJ2-6	16	ASSQLERGVSGANVLT
TRBV29-1	TRBJ2-7	10	SVASTGSEQY
TRBV11-2	TRBJ2-7	11	ASSPIRSYEQY
TRBV27	TRBJ2-1	11	ASKLATYNEQF
TRBV5-8	TRBJ2-1	10	ASRVRTGFLF
TRBV6-6	TRBJ1-2	14	ASSGPVDRLAYGYT
TRBV27	TRBJ2-4	12	ASSLSGTQNIQY
TRBV5-6	TRBJ1-1	12	ASSLANWGPEAF
TRBV27	TRBJ2-1	13	ASSLPLADYNEQF
TRBV19	TRBJ1-2	10	ASSVQPYGYT
TRBV9	TRBJ1-1	11	ASSHRLGTEAF
TRBV28	TRBJ2-7	13	ASSPPRGYSYEQY
TRBV2	TRBJ2-3	12	ASSGGRSTDTQY
TRBV5-4	TRBJ2-1	12	ASSLSAGDFEQF
TRBV18	TRBJ2-7	12	ASSWSQGADEQY
TRBV19	TRBJ2-2	14	ASARLAGGSTGELF
TRBV9	TRBJ2-6	16	ASSPRSGSRSGANVLT
TRBV11-2	TRBJ2-7	12	ASSFQAGVGEQY
TRBV28	TRBJ2-7	11	ASHTGGSYEQY
TRBV29-1	TRBJ2-1	13	SLRGGTSGYNEQF
TRBV7-6	TRBJ2-3	14	ASSLGSAFSTDTQY
TRBV28	TRBJ1-5	12	ASSLGRGYQPQH
TRBV5-1	TRBJ2-3	15	ASSLAKGGRVTDTQY
TRBV27	TRBJ2-1	12	ASSFGGGPFEQF
TRBV28	TRBJ1-5	14	ASSFPGQGHNQPQH
TRBV19	TRBJ1-5	12	ASSIQGLGQPQH
TRBV28	TRBJ2-3	14	ASSPPGLAGGDTQY
TRBV5-6	TRBJ1-4	14	ASSLALRGIDEKLF
TRBV5-5	TRBJ1-1	12	ASSLWGVDTEAF
TRBV5-6	TRBJ1-2	9	ASSQNYGYT
TRBV18	TRBJ1-2	13	ASSNRDRETYGYT
TRBV7-3	TRBJ2-7	12	ASSSLGGQGEQY
TRBV14	TRBJ1-5	11	ASSQDVTGAQH
TRBV28	TRBJ2-5	14	ASSRMGQGDRETQY
TRBV4-1	TRBJ2-7	17	ASSQIYSPGTSGTYEQY
TRBV7-2	TRBJ1-5	11	ASSPFGNQPQH
TRBV5-1	TRBJ1-2	12	ASSLSPANYGYT
TRBV28	TRBJ2-3	17	ASSFPRDRAHSSTDTQY
TRBV7-8	TRBJ2-1	12	ASTLGLPYNEQF